One sample yielded the 22 T cell receptor beta chains listed below, sequenced in a study of control samples from healthy donors and cancer patients. The protocol was immunoSEQ multiplex PCR, while the TCRdb copy is restricted to in-frame clones and leaves out a portion. The data show more than 110,000 clones, roughly 92% seen once. The sequencing input was blood. The receptor set was obtained from a man aged 30 to 45 in good health.

V usage is TRBV5-4 and J usage is TRBJ2-5, with D uncertain. The germline V and J ends were trimmed by 0 bases and 5 bases, with 11 bases remaining between them. The length of the CDR3 is 14 residues. Germline CDR1 SGHNT, CDR2 YYREEE (reference sequence). The CDR3 DNA sequence: TGTGCCAGCAGCTTGGTAGGGTCGTTGGAGACCCAGTACTTC. Encoded protein: CASSLVGSLETQYF. Variable domain in full (rest from reference TRBV5-4 and TRBJ2-5): ETGVTQSPTHLIKTRGQQVTLRCSSQSGHNTVSWYQQALGQGPQFIFQYYREEENGRGNFPPRFSGLQFPNYSSELNVNALELDDSALYLCASSLVGSLETQYFGPGTRLLVL.

This sequence joins TRBV5-5 and TRBJ1-2; 12 positions match TRBD1. Germline CDR1 SGHKS, CDR2 YYEKEE (reference sequence). The CDR3 length is 17 residues. With 1 base clipped from V and 4 bases from J, the junction kept 8 bases outside the gene matches. The CDR3 nucleotides read TGTGCCAGCAGCTTGTTGGGGGGACAGGGGGCAGGCTATGGCTACACCTTC. It translates to CASSLLGGQGAGYGYTF.

This chain joins TRBV2 and TRBJ2-1, with 8 bases fitting TRBD2. Germline V CDR1 and CDR2: SNHLY, FYNNEI. V lost 9 bases, J lost 7 bases, and 11 bases stayed unmatched. This CDR3 region has 14 residues. The CDR3 is CASAGTRSRNEQFF. The CDR3, as DNA: TGTGCCAGTGCCGGGACTAGGTCTCGTAATGAGCAGTTCTTC.

The V and J genes are TRBV7-8 and TRBJ1-1, with D tentatively TRBD1 (5 bases). Germline V gene lookup returns CDR1 SGHVS and CDR2 FQNEAQ. Trimming removed 5 bases at V and 11 bases at J, with 21 bases between. The CDR3 runs to 14 residues. CDR3: CASSPSREWRWAFF. CDR3 DNA: TGTGCCAGCAGCCCGTCCAGGGAATGGCGTTGGGCTTTCTTT.

This clone was seen just once. The chain is built from TRBV29-1 and TRBJ2-7; 7 bases map to TRBD2. The V gene end was trimmed by 4 bases and the J gene end by 3 bases; junction bases not matched to a gene: 12. Germline V lookup: CDR1 SQVTM, CDR2 ANQGSEA. This CDR3 spans 15 amino acids. CDR3 in amino acids: CSVGVSAGVDYEQYF. CDR3 DNA: TGCAGCGTTGGGGTCTCGGCGGGAGTGGACTACGAGCAGTACTTC.

The CDR3, as DNA: TGCAGCGTTCGGACAGGGTTGGATCAGCCCCAGCATTTT. It encodes CSVRTGLDQPQHF. The J gene is TRBJ1-5, the V gene TRBV29-1; 8 nucleotides line up with TRBD1. The J segment lost 5 bases and the V segment lost 5 bases, leaving 5 bases of the junction unmatched. Germline V gene data show CDR1 as SQVTM and CDR2 as ANQGSEA. The CDR3 spans 13 residues.

A word on this clone: This specimen includes other DNA sequences encoding the same CDR3. This chain uses TRBV19 with TRBJ2-1, with D uncertain. Trimming shortened V by 8 bases and J by 6 bases, and 11 bases separated the two germline ends. The germline CDR1 and CDR2 sequences are LNHDA and SQIVND (reference sequence). The CDR3 contains 12 residues. CDR3 region: CASGDRLNEQFF. The CDR3 DNA reads TGTGCCAGTGGAGACCGACTCAATGAGCAGTTCTTC.

The gene calls are TRBV19 and TRBJ1-6; D is perhaps TRBD1 (5 bases). This CDR3 has 15 amino acids. Looked up from germline, CDR1 is LNHDA and CDR2 is SQIVND (reference sequence). Trimming stripped 6 bases from V and 0 bases from J, with 9 bases between. In nucleotides, the CDR3 is TGTGCCAGTAGGACAGAGAGCTCCTATAATTCACCCCTCCACTTT. Translation: CASRTESSYNSPLHF.

The J gene is TRBJ2-7, the V gene TRBV6-2 or TRBV6-3; possible D gene TRBD2, 6 bases. Germline CDR1 is MNHEY and CDR2 is SVGEGT. This CDR3 has 14 amino acids. Trimming removed 6 bases from V and 3 bases from J, with 15 bases in between. The CDR3 region is CASSERLGRYEQYF. In nucleotides, the CDR3 is TGTGCCAGCAGCGAAAGACTAGGACGCTACGAGCAGTACTTC.

V gene TRBV27 combines with J gene TRBJ1-2; D remains unclear. V was clipped by 5 bases and J by 0 bases, with 13 bases between them. Germline V lookup: CDR1 MNHEY, CDR2 SMNVEV (reference sequence). The CDR3 is 15 amino acids. CDR3 sequence reads: CASSPSRIANYGYTF. The CDR3 DNA reads as TGTGCCAGCAGTCCGTCGAGAATAGCTAACTATGGCTACACCTTC.

The chain is built from TRBV27 and TRBJ2-2; D is undetermined. The V and J ends lost 2 bases and 2 bases respectively, with 9 bases between them. Germline CDR1 reads MNHEY; CDR2 reads SMNVEV (reference sequence). The CDR3 has 15 amino acids. The CDR3 here is CASSLVPFNTGELFF. In DNA form, the CDR3 reads TGTGCCAGCAGTTTAGTGCCCTTCAACACCGGGGAGCTGTTTTTT.

The gene calls are TRBV19 and TRBJ2-1, with 7 bases that match TRBD1. With V trimmed by 4 bases and J by 2 bases, 2 bases remained unmatched. Germline V gives CDR1 LNHDA, CDR2 SQIVND (reference sequence). The CDR3 runs to 14 residues. The CDR3 reads CASSTQGAYNEQFF. The CDR3, as DNA: TGTGCCAGTAGTACGCAGGGGGCCTACAATGAGCAGTTCTTC.

This chain links TRBV5-1 with TRBJ2-3, with 13 positions matching TRBD2. J lost 2 bases, V lost 4 bases, and 7 bases had no gene match. CDR1 SGHRS and CDR2 YFSETQ come from the germline V gene. This CDR3 spans 17 amino acids. In DNA form, the CDR3 reads TGCGCCAGCAGCAGGACCGGGACTAGCGGGAACACAGATACGCAGTATTTT. This codes for CASSRTGTSGNTDTQYF. The full variable domain, its missing parts supplied by reference TRBV5-1 and TRBJ2-3, is KAGVTQTPRYLIKTRGQQVTLSCSPISGHRSVSWYQQTPGQGLQFLFEYFSETQRNKGNFPGRFSGRQFSNSRSEMNVSTLELGDSALYLCASSRTGTSGNTDTQYFGPGTRLTVL.

J is TRBJ2-7 and V is TRBV28, with D possibly being TRBD2 (5 bases). V was clipped by 7 bases and J by 5 bases, with 15 bases between them. The CDR3 has 13 amino acids. The germline CDR1 and CDR2 sequences are MDHEN and SYDVKM. CDR3 amino acids: CASTPRGFNEQYF. CDR3 DNA: TGTGCCAGCACGCCGCGCGGGTTCAACGAGCAGTACTTC.

The chain links TRBV30 to TRBJ2-7; D unclear. The CDR3 is 14 amino acids. Per germline, CDR1 GTSNPN and CDR2 SVGIG (reference sequence). Trimming stripped 0 bases from V and 6 bases from J, with 15 bases between. CDR3 in DNA: TGTGCCTGGAGTGTAGAACCCCCGACGGGCGAGCAGTACTTC. Protein: CAWSVEPPTGEQYF.

This rearrangement joins TRBV27 to TRBJ2-7; the D gene is possibly TRBD1 (5 bases). Trimming left V 4 bases short and J 1 base short, with 14 bases between. The CDR3 consists of 15 residues. CDR1 is MNHEY and CDR2 is SMNVEV in the germline V gene (reference sequence). CDR3 loop: CASSSEQVGSYEQYF. The CDR3 DNA reads TGTGCCAGCAGTTCTGAACAGGTCGGTTCCTACGAGCAGTACTTC.

The genes are TRBV5-1 and TRBJ2-5; 14 positions agree with TRBD2. V lost 4 bases to trimming and J lost 5 bases; unmatched junction nucleotides: 1. Germline-derived CDR1 and CDR2 are SGHRS and YFSETQ. The CDR3 sequence is 14 residues long. The CDR3: CASSGTSGSETQYF. The CDR3, as DNA: TGCGCCAGCAGCGGGACTAGCGGGAGTGAGACCCAGTACTTC.

The gene calls are TRBV28 and TRBJ1-2; TRBD1 matches 9 bases. From germline, CDR1 is MDHEN and CDR2 SYDVKM. The ends lost 5 bases at V and 7 bases at J; junction bases unmatched: 11. The CDR3 runs to 15 residues. DNA for the CDR3: TGTGCCAGCAGTAGACTCGGGACAGGGTCTAGTGGCTACACCTTC. This encodes CASSRLGTGSSGYTF.

The J gene is TRBJ1-5, the V gene TRBV7-6; weak D call: TRBD1 (6 bases). From germline, CDR1 is SGHVS and CDR2 FNYEAQ. This CDR3 has 14 residues. Deletions cut 5 bases from V and 6 bases from J, with 14 bases between. The DNA for the CDR3 is TGTGCCAGCAGCCTCGGGGGGCAGGCTCAGCCCCAGCATTTT. Translation: CASSLGGQAQPQHF.

The chain joins TRBV28 to TRBJ1-4, with D perhaps matching TRBD1 (5 bases). Trimming removed 6 bases at V and 7 bases at J, with 18 bases between. This CDR3 has 15 residues. Germline values: CDR1 MDHEN, CDR2 SYDVKM. CDR3 sequence (DNA): TGTGCCAGCAGCCTAGGAGTGTCGGGGGGTGAAAAACTGTTTTTT. Protein product: CASSLGVSGGEKLFF.

The rearrangement uses TRBV2 and TRBJ2-5, with 9 bases that match TRBD2. Per germline, CDR1 SNHLY and CDR2 FYNNEI. The ends lost 0 bases at V and 6 bases at J; junction bases unmatched: 5. The CDR3 runs 15 residues. The CDR3 DNA reads TGTGCCAGCAGTGAAGCGAGGCTAGCGGGGAAGACCCAGTACTTC. Translation: CASSEARLAGKTQYF. The full variable domain, its missing parts supplied by reference TRBV2 and TRBJ2-5, is EPEVTQTPSHQVTQMGQEVILRCVPISNHLYFYWYRQILGQKVEFLVSFYNNEISEKSEIFDDQFSVERPDGSNFTLKIRSTKLEDSAMYFCASSEARLAGKTQYFGPGTRLLVL.

The chain recombines TRBV6-1 with TRBJ1-1; D is uncertain. Germline loops: CDR1 MNHNS, CDR2 SASEGT. The V end was cut by 1 base, the J end by 0 bases, with 9 bases between. The CDR3 is made up of 15 amino acids. CDR3 protein: CASSEVAGMNTEAFF. The CDR3 coding sequence is TGTGCCAGCAGTGAAGTGGCCGGGATGAACACTGAAGCTTTCTTT.